This T cell receptor (beta chain) was identified during a study of T cells in Graves' hyperthyroidism and ophthalmopathy. The authors deemed Graves' hyperthyroidism stable absent ophthalmopathy progression within 18 months. Exclusion criteria comprised uncontrolled infection, other autoimmune disease, pregnancy or lactation. The table lists this clonotype with many counts. What it binds is not known. Researchers took RNA transcripts and amplified the TCR beta CDR3 regions from them. When the TCR CDR3 underwent first-round RT-PCR, the HTBI primer set was used. Via MiXCR, TCRdb re-called the multiplex PCR reads, giving one row per CDR3 protein. Of about 680,000 distinct CDR3 sequences in the sample, around 40% were seen once. Trimming took 3 bases from V and 3 from J; bases not matched to a gene: 0. The CDR3 is 13 amino acids. Germline assignment: CDR1 SGHKS and CDR2 YYEKEE (reference sequence). Study results and caveats: Ophthalmopathy was told apart from stable hyperthyroidism by a 13 V-J model. Most thyroid-expanded clonotypes above 0.001 were also found in blood.

The material sequenced was blood. The chain uses TRBV5-5 and TRBJ1-2; 9 nucleotides align to TRBD1. The clonotype was recovered from a woman in her thirties or forties with Graves' hyperthyroidism. The CDR3 coding sequence is TGTGCCAGCAGCTGGACAGGGGACTATGGCTACACCTTC. This codes for CASSWTGDYGYTF.